Listed below are T cell receptor beta chains from one sample, sequenced in a study of ipilimumab plus nivolumab after autologous stem cell transplantation. Method: immunoSEQ multiplex PCR; TCRdb's copy keeps in-frame clones and lacks some. The data show roughly 15,000 clones, roughly 85% seen once. The source was PBMCs, collected in a trial of ipilimumab plus nivolumab as post-transplant consolidation. These receptors were collected from a male donor with diffuse large B-cell lymphoma. Each CDR3 is given with its conserved first and last residue. D genes are given only for firm matches. A clone size is listed for some rows: how often the clone was seen (once, few, many), or a class if it is expanded.

D: TRBD1; V: TRBV5-6; size: .; J: TRBJ1-1; DNA: TGTGCCAGCAGCCACACGGGAGGGGGCGCTGAAGCTTTCTTT; CDR3: CASSHTGGGAEAFF
D: .; V: TRBV5-6; size: .; J: TRBJ1-2; DNA: TGTGCCAGCAGCTCCTTGGGGACGAGCTATGGCTACACCTTC; CDR3: CASSSLGTSYGYTF
D: TRBD1; V: TRBV5-5; size: once; J: TRBJ1-4; DNA: TGTGCCAGCAGGCCCGGGACAGCTAATGAAAAACTGTTTTTT; CDR3: CASRPGTANEKLFF
D: TRBD1; V: TRBV19; size: .; J: TRBJ1-2; DNA: TGTGCCAGTAGCACAGGGGGCGCGGGCTATGGCTACACCTTC; CDR3: CASSTGGAGYGYTF
D: TRBD1; V: TRBV5-1; size: .; J: TRBJ2-2; DNA: TGCGCCAGCAGGCCGACAGGGGGTGGCAACACCGGGGAGCTGTTTTTT; CDR3: CASRPTGGGNTGELFF
D: TRBD1; V: TRBV5-8; size: once; J: TRBJ2-1; DNA: TGTGCCAGCAGCTTGGCGGGACAGGTGATCAATGAGCAGTTCTTC; CDR3: CASSLAGQVINEQFF
D: TRBD1; V: TRBV11-2; size: .; J: TRBJ2-7; DNA: TGTGCCAGCAGCCTTACCGACAGGGCGACCTACGAGCAGTACTTC; CDR3: CASSLTDRATYEQYF
D: .; V: TRBV7-8; size: .; J: TRBJ1-1; DNA: TGTGCCAGCAGCACCACAACTCGGCACACTGAAGCTTTCTTT; CDR3: CASSTTTRHTEAFF
D: TRBD1; V: TRBV19; size: .; J: TRBJ1-5; DNA: TGTGCCAGTAGGGACAGGGGGAATCAGCCCCAGCATTTT; CDR3: CASRDRGNQPQHF
D: .; V: TRBV9; size: few; J: TRBJ1-1; DNA: TGTGCCAGCAGCGTCGCAGGGTACACTGAAGCTTTCTTT; CDR3: CASSVAGYTEAFF
D: .; V: TRBV6-4; size: .; J: TRBJ1-2; DNA: TGTGCCAGCATCAACACCGGCTCGACAGGCTCTAAAATCTATGGCTACACCTTC; CDR3: CASINTGSTGSKIYGYTF
D: TRBD2; V: TRBV5-1; size: .; J: TRBJ2-3; DNA: TGCGCCAGCTCAATGGGGGGGACCGCGTTAGGTACGCAGTATTTT; CDR3: CASSMGGTALGTQYF
D: .; V: TRBV27; size: .; J: TRBJ2-1; DNA: TGTGCCAGCAGTCAACTCGCGTTATCCTACAATGAGCAGTTCTTC; CDR3: CASSQLALSYNEQFF
D: .; V: TRBV30; size: .; J: TRBJ1-3; DNA: TGTGCCTGGAGTCGGGAACCTGGAAACACCATATATTTT; CDR3: CAWSREPGNTIYF
D: TRBD1; V: TRBV28; size: .; J: TRBJ1-3; DNA: TGTGCCAGCAGTTCAGGGGGCTCTGGAAACACCATATATTTT; CDR3: CASSSGGSGNTIYF
D: .; V: TRBV13; size: .; J: TRBJ2-5; DNA: TGTGCCAGCAGCTACCAAGAGACCCAGTACTTC; CDR3: CASSYQETQYF
D: TRBD1; V: TRBV7-6; size: .; J: TRBJ1-2; DNA: TGTGCCAGCAGCCTTAGGGACAGTTATGGCTACACCTTC; CDR3: CASSLRDSYGYTF
D: TRBD1; V: TRBV30; size: .; J: TRBJ2-7; DNA: TGTGCCTGGAGTCCGGGACAGGGGACCTACGAGCAGTACTTC; CDR3: CAWSPGQGTYEQYF
D: TRBD2; V: TRBV6-5; size: .; J: TRBJ2-1; DNA: TGTGCCAGCGAAAACGTTCGGGGGGGTGAGGATGAGCAGTTCTTC; CDR3: CASENVRGGEDEQFF
D: .; V: TRBV29-1; size: .; J: TRBJ1-2; DNA: TGCAGCGGGCTCGAGGACTCGGGGGGCTACACCTTC; CDR3: CSGLEDSGGYTF
D: .; V: TRBV9; size: .; J: TRBJ1-2; DNA: TGTGCCAGCAGCGTGTCGGGGGAGTATGGCTACACCTTC; CDR3: CASSVSGEYGYTF
D: .; V: TRBV5-6; size: .; J: TRBJ1-3; DNA: TGTGCCAGCAGAGCAACCGGGACACCCCACTCTGGAAACACCATATATTTT; CDR3: CASRATGTPHSGNTIYF
D: TRBD1; V: TRBV13; size: few; J: TRBJ2-1; DNA: TGTGCCAGCAGCTCGGGACAGGAGATTAGCTATGAGCAGTTCTTC; CDR3: CASSSGQEISYEQFF
D: .; V: TRBV6-1; size: .; J: TRBJ2-7; DNA: TGTGCCAGCAGGAGGGGGAGCTCCTACGAGCAGTACTTC; CDR3: CASRRGSSYEQYF
D: .; V: TRBV4-3; size: .; J: TRBJ2-6; DNA: TGCGCCAGCAGCCAAGAATCTGGGGCCAACGTCCTGACTTTC; CDR3: CASSQESGANVLTF
D: .; V: TRBV15; size: .; J: TRBJ2-1; DNA: TGTGCCACCAGCAGAGATACACTTTCAGCGACAGTACTGAGTGAGCAGTTCTTC; CDR3: CATSRDTLSATVLSEQFF
D: .; V: TRBV12-5; size: .; J: TRBJ2-6; DNA: TGTGCTAGTGCGTCTGGGGCCAACGTCCTGACTTTC; CDR3: CASASGANVLTF
D: TRBD2; V: TRBV4-2; size: .; J: TRBJ2-1; DNA: TGTGCCAGCAGCCAAGATCAGGGGCATCTAGCGGGGGGTCGTCCCGTAAAAAACAATGAGCAGTTCTTC; CDR3: CASSQDQGHLAGGRPVKNNEQFF
D: TRBD1; V: TRBV4-1; size: .; J: TRBJ1-1; DNA: TGCGCCAGCAGCCAAACCAGGGGGCGGATGAGCACTGAAGCTTTCTTT; CDR3: CASSQTRGRMSTEAFF
D: .; V: TRBV25-1; size: few; J: TRBJ1-6; DNA: TGTGCCAGCAGTGACACAGGTTTTTCACCCCTCCACTTT; CDR3: CASSDTGFSPLHF
D: .; V: TRBV11-2; size: few; J: TRBJ1-6; DNA: TGTGCCAGCAGCTTAGCGCTTGGAGGATCACCCCTCCACTTT; CDR3: CASSLALGGSPLHF
D: .; V: TRBV4-2; size: few; J: TRBJ2-7; DNA: TGTGCCAGTGGCCGAATGAGGGACGAGCAGTACTTC; CDR3: CASGRMRDEQYF
D: TRBD1; V: TRBV30; size: .; J: TRBJ1-3; DNA: TGTGCCTGGAGTGTTCATCGGACAGGGTCGGCTGGAAACACCATATATTTT; CDR3: CAWSVHRTGSAGNTIYF
D: TRBD2; V: TRBV7-2; size: .; J: TRBJ2-1; DNA: TGTGCCAGCAGCTTAATCGCGGGGGGCTCCACCTACAATGAGCAGTTCTTC; CDR3: CASSLIAGGSTYNEQFF
D: .; V: TRBV29-1; size: .; J: TRBJ2-7; DNA: TGCAGCGTTGAAGCCCACTGGGCGGCAGGTAACTACGAGCAGTACTTC; CDR3: CSVEAHWAAGNYEQYF
D: TRBD1; V: TRBV18; size: .; J: TRBJ1-2; DNA: TGTGCCAGCTCCCCCATCCCGACCGGGACAGGGGTTTTAGATTGGTATGGCTACACCTTC; CDR3: CASSPIPTGTGVLDWYGYTF
D: TRBD1; V: TRBV4-2; size: .; J: TRBJ2-1; DNA: TGTGCCAGCAGCCAAGCAGACAGGGAAGGTGAGCAGTTCTTC; CDR3: CASSQADREGEQFF
D: TRBD1; V: TRBV7-9; size: .; J: TRBJ2-7; DNA: TGTGCCAGCCACACTAAGGACAGGGGGCTCTCGACATCATACGAGCAGTACTTC; CDR3: CASHTKDRGLSTSYEQYF
D: .; V: TRBV7-7; size: .; J: TRBJ2-2; DNA: TGTGCCAGCAGCTTGACCCAGGCTACCGGGGAGCTGTTTTTT; CDR3: CASSLTQATGELFF
D: TRBD1; V: TRBV19; size: medium-sized; J: TRBJ1-6; DNA: TGTGCCAGTAGTCCAGGGACAGGGGGCATTTCACCCCTCCACTTT; CDR3: CASSPGTGGISPLHF
D: TRBD1; V: TRBV18; size: .; J: TRBJ2-5; DNA: TGTGCCAGCTCTCGACTTACAGGGGGAGTGGAGACCCAGTACTTC; CDR3: CASSRLTGGVETQYF